These 8 T cell receptor beta chains were all obtained from the same sample, sequenced in a study of blood T cell repertoires in COVID-19. The table came from immunoSEQ multiplex PCR; TCRdb's copy has only in-frame clones and leaves some out. The sample gives a few hundred thousand clones, 85% to 90% of which show up once; more than 1.2% is in the top ten. The sample taken for sequencing was peripheral blood. The source of these receptors is an elderly man with acute or convalescent COVID-19.

The V gene is TRBV19, the J gene TRBJ2-7; a possible D gene is TRBD1 (8 bases). The germline CDR1 and CDR2 sequences are LNHDA and SQIVND (reference sequence). V shed 3 bases and J shed 0 bases, with 21 bases lying between them. The CDR3 is made up of 18 amino acids. This CDR3 reads CASSMGGTGGLASYEQYF. CDR3 in DNA: TGTGCCAGTAGTATGGGGGGGACAGGTGGTCTAGCCTCCTACGAGCAGTACTTC. Together with reference TRBV19 and TRBJ2-7, the CDR3 gives the full variable domain: DGGITQSPKYLFRKEGQNVTLSCEQNLNHDAMYWYRQDPGQGLRLIYYSQIVNDFQKGDIAEGYSVSREKKESFPLTVTSAQKNPTAFYLCASSMGGTGGLASYEQYFGPGTRLTVT.

This CDR3 reads CASSVSEIDGELFF. The CDR3 DNA follows: TGTGCCAGCAGCGTGAGTGAGATCGACGGGGAGCTGTTTTTT. The rearrangement uses TRBV11-3 and TRBJ2-2; no reliable D call. CDR3 length: 14 residues. V lost 5 bases to trimming and J lost 7 bases, with 14 bases between them. Per the germline V gene, CDR1 is SGHNT and CDR2 is YENEEA.

The rearrangement uses TRBV4-3 and TRBJ2-7, with TRBD1 matching over 8 bases. The trim removed 4 bases at V and 4 bases at J, leaving 9 bases unmatched. In germline, CDR1 is LGHNA, CDR2 YSLEER. The CDR3 loop spans 15 amino acids. The CDR3 nucleotides read TGCGCCAGCAGCCGAGAGGACAGGGTCGGGTACGAGCAGTACTTC. This codes for CASSREDRVGYEQYF.

The chain couples TRBV5-1 to TRBJ1-1; no reliable D call. Trimming stripped 5 bases from V and 2 bases from J, with 10 bases between. Germline V gives CDR1 SGHRS, CDR2 YFSETQ. The length of the CDR3 is 13 residues. CDR3 DNA sequence: TGCGCCAGCAGTGACAACTCAAACACTGAAGCTTTCTTT. This encodes CASSDNSNTEAFF.

This rearrangement joins TRBV28 to TRBJ1-2; the D is unclear. Per the germline V gene, CDR1 is MDHEN and CDR2 is SYDVKM. The CDR3 loop spans 13 amino acids. The V end was cut by 7 bases, the J end by 8 bases, with 17 bases between. CDR3 sequence (DNA): TGTGCCAGCACCAATTCGGGGTACGAGGGCTACACCTTC. This gives the protein CASTNSGYEGYTF.

This sequence joins TRBV19 and TRBJ1-6, with D perhaps matching TRBD1 (5 bases). The V and J ends lost 6 bases and 9 bases respectively, with 18 bases between them. CDR1 and CDR2 (germline): LNHDA, SQIVND (reference sequence). The CDR3 is made up of 15 amino acids. The CDR3 spells CASSSHQGRASPLHF. As DNA, the CDR3 is TGTGCCAGTAGCTCCCATCAGGGCCGTGCTTCACCCCTCCACTTT. The whole variable domain, remainder taken from reference TRBV19 and TRBJ1-6, is DGGITQSPKYLFRKEGQNVTLSCEQNLNHDAMYWYRQDPGQGLRLIYYSQIVNDFQKGDIAEGYSVSREKKESFPLTVTSAQKNPTAFYLCASSSHQGRASPLHFGNGTRLTVT.

In its sample, this clone was seen a few times. The chain joins TRBV7-8 to TRBJ2-1, with D possibly being TRBD2 (7 bases). V lost 4 bases and J lost 6, with 13 bases in between. This CDR3 has 14 amino acids. The germline V gene encodes CDR1 SGHVS and CDR2 FQNEAQ. This CDR3 is CASSSTRGGNEQFF. In DNA, the CDR3 is TGTGCCAGCAGCTCGACTAGGGGGGGCAATGAGCAGTTCTTC. The full variable domain, completed using reference TRBV7-8 and TRBJ2-1, is GAGVSQSPRYKVAKRGQDVALRCDPISGHVSLFWYQQALGQGPEFLTYFQNEAQLDKSGLPSDRFFAERPEGSVSTLKIQRTQQEDSAVYLCASSSTRGGNEQFFGPGTRLTVL.

Details on this clone: One junction end does not reproduce the germline sequence, and a read error may be involved. The chain is built from TRBV5-1 and TRBJ2-5, with a weak D call TRBD1 (6 bases). The CDR3 is 13 residues long. The germline CDR1 and CDR2 sequences are SGHRS and YFSETQ. CDR3 in DNA: TGCGCCAGCAGGTTGGGGGACATGGGGACCCAGTACTTC. The encoded protein is CASRLGDMGTQYF.